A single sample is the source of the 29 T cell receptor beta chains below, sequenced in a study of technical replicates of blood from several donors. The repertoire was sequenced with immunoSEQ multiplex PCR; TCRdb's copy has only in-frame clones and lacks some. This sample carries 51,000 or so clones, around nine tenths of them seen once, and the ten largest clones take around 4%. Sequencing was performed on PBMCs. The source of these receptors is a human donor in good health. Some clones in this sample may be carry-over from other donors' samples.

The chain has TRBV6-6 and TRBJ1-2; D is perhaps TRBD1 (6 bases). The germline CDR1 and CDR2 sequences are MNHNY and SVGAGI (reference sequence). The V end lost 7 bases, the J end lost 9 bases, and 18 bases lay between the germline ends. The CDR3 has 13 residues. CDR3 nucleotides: TGTGCCAGCACCTTACCACAACAGGGTAGCTACACCTTC. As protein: CASTLPQQGSYTF.

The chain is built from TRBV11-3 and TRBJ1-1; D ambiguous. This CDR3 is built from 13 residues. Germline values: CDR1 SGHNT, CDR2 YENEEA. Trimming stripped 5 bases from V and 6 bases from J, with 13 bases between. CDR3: CASSSSAFAEAFF. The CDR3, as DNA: TGTGCCAGCAGCAGCTCCGCATTCGCTGAAGCTTTCTTT.

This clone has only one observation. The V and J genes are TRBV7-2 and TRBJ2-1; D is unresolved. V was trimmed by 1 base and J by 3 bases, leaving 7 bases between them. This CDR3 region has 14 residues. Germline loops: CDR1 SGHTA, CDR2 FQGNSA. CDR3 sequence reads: CASSLGGGYNEQFF. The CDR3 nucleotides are TGTGCCAGCAGCTTAGGAGGTGGCTACAATGAGCAGTTCTTC.

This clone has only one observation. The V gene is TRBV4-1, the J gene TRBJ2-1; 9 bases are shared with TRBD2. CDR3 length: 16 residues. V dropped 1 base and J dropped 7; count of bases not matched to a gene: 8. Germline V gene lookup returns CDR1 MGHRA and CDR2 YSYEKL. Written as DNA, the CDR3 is TGCGCCAGCAGCCAAGTACATCGCGGGGGGGCGAATGAGCAGTTCTTC. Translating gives CASSQVHRGGANEQFF.

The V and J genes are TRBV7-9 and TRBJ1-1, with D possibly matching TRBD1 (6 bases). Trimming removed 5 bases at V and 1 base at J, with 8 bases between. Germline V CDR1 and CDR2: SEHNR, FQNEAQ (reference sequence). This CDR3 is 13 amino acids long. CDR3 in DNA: TGTGCCAGCAGCCGAGGGGGGAACACTGAAGCTTTCTTT. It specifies CASSRGGNTEAFF.

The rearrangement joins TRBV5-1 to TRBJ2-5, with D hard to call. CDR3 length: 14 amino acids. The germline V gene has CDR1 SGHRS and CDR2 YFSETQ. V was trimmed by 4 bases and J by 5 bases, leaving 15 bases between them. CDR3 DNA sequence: TGCGCCAGCAGCAGCCGCGGTACCGGGGAGACCCAGTACTTC. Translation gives CASSSRGTGETQYF.

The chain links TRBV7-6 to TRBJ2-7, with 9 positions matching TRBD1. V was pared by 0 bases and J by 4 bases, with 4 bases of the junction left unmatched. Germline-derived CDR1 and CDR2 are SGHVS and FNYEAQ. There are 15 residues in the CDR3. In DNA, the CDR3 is TGTGCCAGCAGCTTAGCCACAGGGGGCGGGTACGAGCAGTACTTC. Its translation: CASSLATGGGYEQYF.

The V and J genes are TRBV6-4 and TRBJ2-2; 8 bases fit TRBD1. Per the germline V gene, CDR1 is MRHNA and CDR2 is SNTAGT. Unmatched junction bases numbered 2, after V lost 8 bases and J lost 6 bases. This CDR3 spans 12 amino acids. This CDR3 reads CASRTGSGELFF. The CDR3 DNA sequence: TGTGCCAGCCGGACAGGGTCCGGGGAGCTGTTTTTT.

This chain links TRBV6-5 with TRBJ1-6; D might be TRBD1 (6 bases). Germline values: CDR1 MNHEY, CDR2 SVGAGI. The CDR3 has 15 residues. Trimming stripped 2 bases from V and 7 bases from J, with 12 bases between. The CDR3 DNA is TGTGCCAGCAGTTACGAAACAGGGACAAATTCACCCCTCCACTTT. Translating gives CASSYETGTNSPLHF.

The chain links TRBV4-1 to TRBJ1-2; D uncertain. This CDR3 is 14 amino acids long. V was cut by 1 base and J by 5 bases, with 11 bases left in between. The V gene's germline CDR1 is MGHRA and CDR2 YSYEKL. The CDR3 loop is CASSQAQSRYGYTF. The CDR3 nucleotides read TGCGCCAGCAGCCAAGCACAGTCCCGTTATGGCTACACCTTC.

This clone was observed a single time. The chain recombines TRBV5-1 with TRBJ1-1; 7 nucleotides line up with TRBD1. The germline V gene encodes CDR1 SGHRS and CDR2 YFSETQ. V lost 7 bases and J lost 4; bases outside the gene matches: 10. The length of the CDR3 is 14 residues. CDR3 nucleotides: TGCGCCAGCGGGAATACAGGGGTAAGCACTGAAGCTTTCTTT. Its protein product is CASGNTGVSTEAFF.

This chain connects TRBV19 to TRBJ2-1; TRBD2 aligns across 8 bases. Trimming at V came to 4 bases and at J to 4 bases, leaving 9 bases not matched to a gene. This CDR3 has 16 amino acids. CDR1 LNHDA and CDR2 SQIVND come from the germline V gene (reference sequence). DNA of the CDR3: TGTGCCAGTAGTACACCGGGACTAGGTCGATACAATGAGCAGTTCTTC. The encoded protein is CASSTPGLGRYNEQFF.

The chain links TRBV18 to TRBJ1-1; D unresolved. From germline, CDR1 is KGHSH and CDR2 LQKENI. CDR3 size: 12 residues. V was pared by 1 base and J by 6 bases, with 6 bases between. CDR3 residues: CASSPLLAEAFF. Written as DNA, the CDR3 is TGTGCCAGCTCACCACTCCTTGCTGAAGCTTTCTTT.

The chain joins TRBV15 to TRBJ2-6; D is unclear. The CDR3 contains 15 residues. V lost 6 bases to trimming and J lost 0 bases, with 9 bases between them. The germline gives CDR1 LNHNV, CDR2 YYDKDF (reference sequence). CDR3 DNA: TGTGCCACCAGAGACTTAAGCTCTGGGGCCAACGTCCTGACTTTC. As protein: CATRDLSSGANVLTF.

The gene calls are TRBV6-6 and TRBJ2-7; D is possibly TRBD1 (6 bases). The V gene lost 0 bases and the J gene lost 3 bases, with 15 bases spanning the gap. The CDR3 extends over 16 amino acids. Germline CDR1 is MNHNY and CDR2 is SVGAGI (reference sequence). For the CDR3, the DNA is TGTGCCAGCAGTTACTCGAAGACAGGTTATATCTACGAGCAGTACTTC. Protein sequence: CASSYSKTGYIYEQYF.

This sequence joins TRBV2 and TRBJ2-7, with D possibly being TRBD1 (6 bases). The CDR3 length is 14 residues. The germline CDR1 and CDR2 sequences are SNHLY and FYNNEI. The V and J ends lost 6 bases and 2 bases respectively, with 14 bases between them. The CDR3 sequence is CASRAGTTTYEQYF. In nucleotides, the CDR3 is TGTGCCAGCAGGGCCGGGACAACAACCTACGAGCAGTACTTC. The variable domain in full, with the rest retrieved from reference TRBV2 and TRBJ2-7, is EPEVTQTPSHQVTQMGQEVILRCVPISNHLYFYWYRQILGQKVEFLVSFYNNEISEKSEIFDDQFSVERPDGSNFTLKIRSTKLEDSAMYFCASRAGTTTYEQYFGPGTRLTVT.

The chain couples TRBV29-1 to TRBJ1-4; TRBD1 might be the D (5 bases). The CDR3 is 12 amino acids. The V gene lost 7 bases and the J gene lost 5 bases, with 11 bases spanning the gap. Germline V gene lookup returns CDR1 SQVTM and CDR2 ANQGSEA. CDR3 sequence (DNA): TGCAGCGCTCGACAGCCGAATGAAAAACTGTTTTTT. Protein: CSARQPNEKLFF. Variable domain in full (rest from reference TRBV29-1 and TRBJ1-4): SAVISQKPSRDICQRGTSLTIQCQVDSQVTMMFWYRQQPGQSLTLIATANQGSEATYESGFVIDKFPISRPNLTFSTLTVSNMSPEDSSIYLCSARQPNEKLFFGSGTQLSVL.

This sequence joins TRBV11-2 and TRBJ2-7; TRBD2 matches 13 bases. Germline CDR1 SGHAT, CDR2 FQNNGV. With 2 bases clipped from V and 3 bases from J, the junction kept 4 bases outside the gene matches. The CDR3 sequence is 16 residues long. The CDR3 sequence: CASSLPGLAGRYEQYF. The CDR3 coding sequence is TGTGCCAGCAGCTTACCGGGACTAGCGGGACGCTACGAGCAGTACTTC.

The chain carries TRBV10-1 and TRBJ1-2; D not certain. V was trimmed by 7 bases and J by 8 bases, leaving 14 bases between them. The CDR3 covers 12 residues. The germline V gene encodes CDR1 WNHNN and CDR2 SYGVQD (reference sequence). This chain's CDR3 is CASIGPEGGYTF. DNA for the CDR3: TGCGCCAGCATCGGACCTGAGGGAGGCTACACCTTC.

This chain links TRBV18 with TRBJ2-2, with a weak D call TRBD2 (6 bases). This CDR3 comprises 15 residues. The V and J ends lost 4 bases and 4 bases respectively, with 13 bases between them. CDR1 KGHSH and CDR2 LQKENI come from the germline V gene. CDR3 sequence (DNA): TGTGCCAGCTCACAGTCGGGACTTTTCACCGGGGAGCTGTTTTTT. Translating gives CASSQSGLFTGELFF.

The CDR3 is CASSYAGGSDTQYF. CDR3 nucleotide sequence: TGTGCCAGCAGTTACGCGGGAGGGTCAGATACGCAGTATTTT. V usage is TRBV6-5 and J usage is TRBJ2-3, with TRBD2 matching over 9 bases. The germline V gene has CDR1 MNHEY and CDR2 SVGAGI. CDR3 length: 14 amino acids. J lost 4 bases, V lost 2 bases, and 1 base had no gene match.

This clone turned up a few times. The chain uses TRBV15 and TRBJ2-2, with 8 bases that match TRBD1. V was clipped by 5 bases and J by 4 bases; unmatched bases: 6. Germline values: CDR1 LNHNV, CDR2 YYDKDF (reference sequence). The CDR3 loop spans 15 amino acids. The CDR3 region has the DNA TGTGCCACCAGCGGGGGACAGGAGACCACCGGGGAGCTGTTTTTT. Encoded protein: CATSGGQETTGELFF.

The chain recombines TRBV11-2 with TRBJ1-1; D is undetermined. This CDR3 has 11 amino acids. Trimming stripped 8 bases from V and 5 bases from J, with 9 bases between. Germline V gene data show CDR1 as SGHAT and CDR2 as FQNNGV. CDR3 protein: CASRLSTEAFF. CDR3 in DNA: TGTGCCAGCCGCCTTAGTACTGAAGCTTTCTTT.

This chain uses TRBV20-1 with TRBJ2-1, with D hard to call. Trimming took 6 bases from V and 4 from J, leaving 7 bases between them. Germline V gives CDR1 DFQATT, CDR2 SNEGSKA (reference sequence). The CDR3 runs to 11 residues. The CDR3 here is CSASTYNEQFF. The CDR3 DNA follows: TGCAGTGCCTCAACATACAATGAGCAGTTCTTC.

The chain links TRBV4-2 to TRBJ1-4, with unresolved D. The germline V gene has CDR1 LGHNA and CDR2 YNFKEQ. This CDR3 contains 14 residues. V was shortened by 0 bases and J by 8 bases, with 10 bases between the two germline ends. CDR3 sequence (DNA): TGTGCCAGCAGCCAAGAGGCGAGGGCGGAAAAACTGTTTTTT. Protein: CASSQEARAEKLFF.

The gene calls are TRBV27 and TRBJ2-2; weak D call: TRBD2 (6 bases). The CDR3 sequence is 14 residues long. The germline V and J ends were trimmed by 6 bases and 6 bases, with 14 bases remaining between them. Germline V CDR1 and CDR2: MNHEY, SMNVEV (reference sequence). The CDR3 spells CASSVEGIAGELFF. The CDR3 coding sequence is TGTGCCAGCAGCGTGGAGGGCATCGCCGGGGAGCTGTTTTTT.

CDR3 DNA sequence: TGTGCCTGGAGTCGAGATAGCAGTAACTATGGCTACACCTTC. Protein product: CAWSRDSSNYGYTF. The V gene is TRBV30, the J gene TRBJ1-2; D call uncertain. The CDR3 runs to 14 residues. Trimming cost V 2 bases and J 1 base, with 11 bases left between them. CDR1 is GTSNPN and CDR2 is SVGIG in the germline V gene (reference sequence).

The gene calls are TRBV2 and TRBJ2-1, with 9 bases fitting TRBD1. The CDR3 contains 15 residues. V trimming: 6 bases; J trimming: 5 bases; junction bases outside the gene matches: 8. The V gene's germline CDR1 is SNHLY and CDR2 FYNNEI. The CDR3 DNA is TGTGCCAGCAGCCTGGACAGGGGACGCCACAATGAGCAGTTCTTC. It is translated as CASSLDRGRHNEQFF.

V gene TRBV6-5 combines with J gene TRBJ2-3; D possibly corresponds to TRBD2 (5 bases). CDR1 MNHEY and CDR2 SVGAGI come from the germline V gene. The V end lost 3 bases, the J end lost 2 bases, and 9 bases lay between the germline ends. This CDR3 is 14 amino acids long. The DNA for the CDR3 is TGTGCCAGCAGTTATCAGCGGACCACAGATACGCAGTATTTT. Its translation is CASSYQRTTDTQYF.